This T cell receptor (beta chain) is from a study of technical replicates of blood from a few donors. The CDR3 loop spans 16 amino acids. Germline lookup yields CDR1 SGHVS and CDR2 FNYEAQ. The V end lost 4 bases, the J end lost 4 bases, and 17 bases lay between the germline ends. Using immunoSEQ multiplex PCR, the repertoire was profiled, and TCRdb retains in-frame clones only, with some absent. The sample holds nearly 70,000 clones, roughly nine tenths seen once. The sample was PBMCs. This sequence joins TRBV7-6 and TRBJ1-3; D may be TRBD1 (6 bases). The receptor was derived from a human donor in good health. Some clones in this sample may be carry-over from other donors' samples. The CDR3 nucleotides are TGTGCCAGCAGCTCCCCCCTGACAGGTCCAGGAAACACCATATATTTT. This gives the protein CASSSPLTGPGNTIYF.